This T cell receptor (beta chain) derives from a study of response to subunit inactivated influenza vaccine. The germline V and J ends were trimmed by 0 bases and 9 bases, with 10 bases remaining between them. Looked up from germline, CDR1 is SGHRS and CDR2 is YFSETQ. This CDR3 contains 13 residues. This clonotype was detected ten times or more. MiXCR, applied by TCRdb to the RT-PCR reads, yields one record per CDR3 protein. The data contain a few hundred thousand distinct CDR3 sequences, over 9% of them singletons. These data were also filed under a second study, of T cells expressing NK-cell markers. That investigation notes: Synthesis of TCR beta cDNA relied on 5'RACE template switching carrying UMIs. Eight donors were sequenced, seven testing HCMV-seropositive and one testing seronegative. Sorting of alpha-beta TCR T cells alone was achieved in several experiments with an anti-gamma-delta TCR antibody. Of the CD8+ T cell pool in about 6 donors, about 1.0-7.0% was accounted for by dominant NKG2C+ clonotypes. There were a handful of donors in whom these clonotypes also led the CD3+CD56-NKG2C+ fraction.

The input for sequencing was PBMCs from blood, taken on the day of vaccination. This chain uses TRBV5-1 with TRBJ1-5, with TRBD1 as a possible D gene (6 bases). The source is a man aged 50 to 59 who received an inactivated influenza vaccine. This CDR3 reads CASSLDRDAPQHF. The CDR3 DNA sequence: TGCGCCAGCAGCTTGGACAGGGACGCGCCCCAGCATTTT.